This T cell receptor beta chain was retrieved from a study of shared clonotypes between healthy human individuals. Using immunoSEQ multiplex PCR, the repertoire was profiled, and TCRdb retains in-frame clones only, with some absent. The sample shows about 580,000 clones, roughly 98% of them seen only once. The naive CD8 fraction comprised CD45RO-negative cells positively selected for CCR7 and excluded terminally differentiated effector memory CD45RA+ cells. The CDR3 is 11 amino acids. The germline CDR1 and CDR2 sequences are SNHLY and FYNNEI. The ends were cut back, 4 bases at V and 5 bases at J, with 5 bases in the middle. The study's findings and limits: Exclusively blood specimens were collected; tissue repertoires likely differ.

This clone has just one count. Its antigen is not identified. This receptor was taken from a man aged 25 to 40 in good health. This chain links TRBV2 with TRBJ2-5; D not resolved. Source material: naive CD8+ T cells sorted from blood. CDR3 sequence reads: CASSVSETQYF. CDR3 nucleotide sequence: TGTGCCAGCAGTGTGAGCGAGACCCAGTACTTC.